This T cell receptor beta chain emerged from a study of blood T cell repertoires in COVID-19 (dated by TCRdb to the early 2020s). About the study as a whole: Samples covering the acute and convalescent phases of COVID-19 were provided by collaborators in the United States, Italy and Spain. The material from the prospective study consisted of cDNA or gDNA derived from T cells, B-cell-depleted T cells, or PBMCs. Subjects who had been exposed to COVID-19, were actively infected with it, or had recovered from it provided the deeply sampled blood TCRbeta repertoires that made up the dataset. The repertoires were released in a freely available public database intended as a resource for research on the immune response to SARS-CoV-2. The samples were drawn from the first 160 participants of the ongoing ImmuneRACE study and from 1,200 or so subjects provided by 6 global collaborators. The sample metadata nearly always contained a de-identified subject ID, COVID-19 status, age in years and sex. Where available, HLA class I and class II types were taken from metadata supplied by the sample provider and were not determined by assay-based typing. Overall results and qualifications from the work: Clinical and demographic metadata were provided uncurated, with the amount varying by source and participant.

In this sample, this clone turned up a few times. Its antigen is currently not known. No base quality information exists; no much larger clone differs at one position. In the germline V gene, CDR1 corresponds to SGHRS and CDR2 to YFSETQ. V lost 0 bases and J lost 5 bases; the stretch between them is 9 bases long. Inclusive of the bounding cysteine and phenylalanine, the CDR3 is 13 residues long. The read is trimmed to its CDR3 DNA, 39 bases read in frame from base 1. TCRbeta CDR3 regions were amplified from genomic DNA using the immunoSEQ Assay, a bias-controlled multiplex PCR. For the original study's pipeline: Nucleated cell counts per sample were estimated from amplification of reference gene primers within the assay. To quantify the absolute abundance of each unique TCRbeta CDR3 rearrangement, sequence reads were collapsed and filtered. For each sample, productive Simpson clonality was calculated as the square root of Simpson's diversity index across productive rearrangements. The immuneACCESS repertoire file appears here via TCRdb, limited to in-frame rearrangements. These files lack a portion of the clones; in checked studies, under half of the deficit traces to unresolved V genes, and the cause of the others is not known. The V and J calls and the clone size are those of that table, but D and trimming were determined from the DNA. The sample yields roughly 260,000 clones; approximately 85% were counted once. The biggest ten clones account for 1.5% to 2% of the sample.

Enrolling through a virtual design, the prospective study's participants ranged in age from roughly 18 to 95 years and lived across roughly 23 United States geographic areas. To assign participants to cohorts, the prospective study relied on clinical history that participants themselves reported in a screening survey and a study questionnaire. ImmuneRACE Cohort 3 recovered participants were defined by two consecutive negative NP/OP PCR tests, healthcare professional clearance, or symptom resolution. In the prospective study, mobile phlebotomists collected whole blood, serum and a nasopharyngeal or oropharyngeal swab from each participant. Additional blood draws and questionnaires over a 2-month period could optionally be provided by prospective study participants. Prospective study blood samples were shipped either frozen or at room temperature before DNA extraction.

This sequence originates from a woman in her forties or fifties who had recovered from COVID-19. The V and J segments used are TRBV5-1 and TRBJ2-7; perhaps TRBD1 is the D gene, with 6 bases matching. Sample: PBMCs or T cells enriched from blood (not recorded which). The bases are TGCGCCAGCAGCTTGGGACAGGCGGACGAGCAGTACTTC. This is translated as CASSLGQADEQYF.